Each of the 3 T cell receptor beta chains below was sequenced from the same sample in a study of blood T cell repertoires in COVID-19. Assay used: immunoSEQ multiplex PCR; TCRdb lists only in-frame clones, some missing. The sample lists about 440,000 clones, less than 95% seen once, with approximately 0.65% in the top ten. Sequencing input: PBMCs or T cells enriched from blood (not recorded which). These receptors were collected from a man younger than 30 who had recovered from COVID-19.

CDR3 in DNA: TGTGCCAGCAGTGAAATCAGGGGAAATTCACCCCTCCACTTT. Translation gives CASSEIRGNSPLHF. V gene TRBV2 combines with J gene TRBJ1-6, with D possibly TRBD1 on 6 matching bases. Germline-derived CDR1 and CDR2 are SNHLY and FYNNEI. The CDR3 runs to 14 residues. V was shortened by 2 bases and J by 7 bases, with 9 bases between the two germline ends.

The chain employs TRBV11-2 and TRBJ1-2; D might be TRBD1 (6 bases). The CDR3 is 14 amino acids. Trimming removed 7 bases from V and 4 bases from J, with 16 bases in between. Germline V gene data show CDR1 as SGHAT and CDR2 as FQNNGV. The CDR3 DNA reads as TGTGCCAGCACCGGCCCGGGGGGCGGCTATGGCTACACCTTC. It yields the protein CASTGPGGGYGYTF.

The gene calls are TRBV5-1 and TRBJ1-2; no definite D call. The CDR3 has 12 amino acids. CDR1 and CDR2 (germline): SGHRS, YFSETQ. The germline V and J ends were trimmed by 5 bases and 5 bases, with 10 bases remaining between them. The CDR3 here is CASRPEGYGYTF. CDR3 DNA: TGCGCCAGCAGGCCCGAGGGTTATGGCTACACCTTC.